This T cell receptor beta chain was documented in a study of blood T cell repertoires in COVID-19. About the research overall: Samples representing acute and convalescent COVID-19 were sourced from the United States, Italy and Spain. From T cells, B-cell-depleted T cells, or PBMCs came the material, which was cDNA or gDNA.

Authors' analysis steps: From reference gene primer amplification, estimates of nucleated cell counts were derived. Sequenced by immunoSEQ multiplex PCR; TCRdb stores in-frame clones only, minus some. V and J calls plus clone size are reproduced from that table; the DNA served to infer D and trimming. The table records some 350,000 clones, 90% of them present only once. CDR3 length: 11 residues. Trimming removed 4 bases from V and 3 bases from J, with 3 bases in between. CDR1 is SGDLS and CDR2 is YYNGEE in the germline V gene. The chain couples TRBV9 to TRBJ2-3, with D hard to call. The sequencing input was peripheral blood. The TCR sequence derives from a man aged 18 to 30 with active or convalescent COVID-19. CDR3 coding DNA: TGTGCCAGCAGCACTACAGATACGCAGTATTTT. Protein product: CASSTTDTQYF.